This passage covers 11 T cell receptor beta chains from one sample sequenced in a study of T cells in Graves' hyperthyroidism and ophthalmopathy. RNA transcripts yielded amplified TCR beta CDR3 regions. Researchers ran a first-round RT-PCR on the TCR CDR3 using the HTBI primer set. TCRdb re-analysed the multiplex PCR reads in MiXCR, keeping a single row per CDR3 protein. The data show 300,000 to 450,000 distinct CDR3 sequences, about 18% seen once. Sample: blood. The receptors stem from a woman younger than 45 with Graves' hyperthyroidism that later progressed to Graves' ophthalmopathy.

The sample holds many counts of this clonotype. V gene TRBV27 combines with J gene TRBJ2-2, with 7 bases identical to TRBD2. J gave up 0 bases and V 4 bases, and 8 bases lay outside the gene matches. This CDR3 comprises 17 residues. CDR1 and CDR2 (germline): MNHEY, SMNVEV (reference sequence). The CDR3, as DNA: TGTGCCAGCAGTTCATTTTCAGCGGGGACGAACACCGGGGAGCTGTTTTTT. Its protein is CASSSFSAGTNTGELFF.

The rearrangement links TRBV24-1 to TRBJ2-2, with D perhaps matching TRBD1 (5 bases). The CDR3 is made up of 16 amino acids. The germline CDR1 and CDR2 sequences are KGHDR and SFDVKD. V was cut by 3 bases and J by 3 bases, with 13 bases left in between. CDR3 region: CATSDTVDTHTGELFF. CDR3 nucleotide sequence: TGTGCCACCAGTGATACCGTGGACACCCACACCGGGGAGCTGTTTTTT.

This clonotype was seen ten or more times. CDR3 sequence reads: CATSDFQAGAYNEQFF. In nucleotides, the CDR3 is TGTGCCACCAGTGATTTTCAAGCGGGTGCCTACAATGAGCAGTTCTTC. V usage is TRBV24-1 and J usage is TRBJ2-1, with D perhaps TRBD2 (6 bases). CDR3 length: 16 amino acids. Germline V gene sequence: CDR1 KGHDR, CDR2 SFDVKD. V shed 1 base and J shed 2 bases, with 11 bases lying between them.

Many counts were recorded for this clonotype. CDR3 loop: CASSLFPRGIDGGTDTQYF. The CDR3 DNA follows: TGTGCCAGCAGTTTATTCCCCCGTGGGATCGATGGGGGCACAGATACGCAGTATTTT. V gene TRBV28 combines with J gene TRBJ2-3; D is undetermined. This CDR3 is built from 19 residues. CDR1 and CDR2 from the germline V gene are MDHEN and SYDVKM. V shed 1 base and J shed 1 base, with 21 bases lying between them.

At least ten counts were recorded for this clonotype. The CDR3, as DNA: TGTGCCAGCAGCCCCGAGCCTAGCGGGACCTACAATGAGCAGTTCTTC. Protein product: CASSPEPSGTYNEQFF. The J gene is TRBJ2-1, the V gene TRBV7-9; 9 nucleotides align to TRBD2. With 5 bases clipped from V and 2 bases from J, the junction kept 7 bases outside the gene matches. CDR1 SEHNR and CDR2 FQNEAQ come from the germline V gene (reference sequence). The CDR3 is 16 amino acids.

The rearrangement links TRBV5-4 to TRBJ2-1; TRBD2 matches at 9 bases. This CDR3 has 16 amino acids. V lost 2 bases and J lost 8; bases outside the gene matches: 11. The germline CDR1 and CDR2 sequences are SGHNT and YYREEE (reference sequence). CDR3 loop: CASSFRPIAGEDEQFF. The CDR3 DNA sequence: TGTGCCAGCAGCTTTAGGCCTATAGCGGGAGAGGATGAGCAGTTCTTC. Variable domain in full (rest from reference TRBV5-4 and TRBJ2-1): ETGVTQSPTHLIKTRGQQVTLRCSSQSGHNTVSWYQQALGQGPQFIFQYYREEENGRGNFPPRFSGLQFPNYSSELNVNALELDDSALYLCASSFRPIAGEDEQFFGPGTRLTVL.

This clonotype came up a few times. The J gene is TRBJ1-1, the V gene TRBV4-1; 7 bases are shared with TRBD1. The CDR3 runs 17 residues. Germline loops: CDR1 MGHRA, CDR2 YSYEKL. Trimming at V came to 3 bases and at J to 4 bases, leaving 14 bases not matched to a gene. The CDR3: CASSHPPRGQRGTEAFF. CDR3 DNA sequence: TGCGCCAGCAGCCACCCCCCGAGGGGGCAAAGGGGCACTGAAGCTTTCTTT.

The CDR3 sequence: CSVEGTGTSGREYF. The CDR3 bases are TGCAGCGTTGAAGGAACCGGGACTAGCGGGAGGGAGTACTTC. The V and J genes are TRBV29-1 and TRBJ2-5; TRBD2 matches 16 bases. The CDR3 extends over 14 amino acids. V was clipped by 1 base and J by 12 bases; unmatched bases: 5. CDR1 is SQVTM, CDR2 ANQGSEA, per germline.

This clonotype was detected ten times or more. The chain combines TRBV14 with TRBJ2-5; 10 bases agree with TRBD1. This CDR3 region has 15 residues. Germline V lookup: CDR1 SGHDN, CDR2 FVKESK. With V trimmed by 6 bases and J by 4 bases, 8 bases remained unmatched. CDR3 sequence (DNA): TGTGCCAGCAGTGCGACAGGGGGCTTGGGAGAGACCCAGTACTTC. This sequence encodes CASSATGGLGETQYF.

The table lists this clonotype with many counts. The chain has TRBV6-1 and TRBJ2-1, with 10 bases aligning to TRBD2. The V gene's germline CDR1 is MNHNS and CDR2 SASEGT. Trimming cost V 1 base and J 3 bases; bases outside gene matches: 3. The CDR3 is 16 amino acids. The CDR3 nucleotides are TGTGCCAGCAGTGAAGTGTCTAGCGGGAGCTACAATGAGCAGTTCTTC. Protein sequence: CASSEVSSGSYNEQFF.

This clonotype has at least ten counts. V usage is TRBV2 and J usage is TRBJ2-3, with 14 positions matching TRBD2. The CDR3 has 20 amino acids. V trimming: 5 bases; J trimming: 0 bases; junction bases outside the gene matches: 13. Germline CDR1 reads SNHLY; CDR2 reads FYNNEI. The CDR3: CASSHPAGTSGSISTDTQYF. CDR3 coding DNA: TGTGCCAGCAGTCATCCAGCCGGGACTAGCGGGAGTATTAGCACAGATACGCAGTATTTT. The complete variable domain, with remaining parts taken from reference TRBV2 and TRBJ2-3, reads EPEVTQTPSHQVTQMGQEVILRCVPISNHLYFYWYRQILGQKVEFLVSFYNNEISEKSEIFDDQFSVERPDGSNFTLKIRSTKLEDSAMYFCASSHPAGTSGSISTDTQYFGPGTRLTVL.